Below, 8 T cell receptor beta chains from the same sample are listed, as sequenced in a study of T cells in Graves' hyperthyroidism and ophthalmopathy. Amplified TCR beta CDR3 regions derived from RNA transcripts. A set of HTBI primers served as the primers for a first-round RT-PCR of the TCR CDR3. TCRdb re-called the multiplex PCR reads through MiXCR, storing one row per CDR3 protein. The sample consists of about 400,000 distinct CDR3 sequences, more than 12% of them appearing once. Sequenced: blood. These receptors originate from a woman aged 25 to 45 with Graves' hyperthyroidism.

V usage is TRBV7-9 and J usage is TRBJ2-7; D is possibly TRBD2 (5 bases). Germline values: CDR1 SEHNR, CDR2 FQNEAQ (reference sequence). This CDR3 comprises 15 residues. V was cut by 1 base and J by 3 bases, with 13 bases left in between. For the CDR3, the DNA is TGTGCCAGCAGCTTAGGAGCTGCTGGACTCTACGAGCAGTACTTC. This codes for CASSLGAAGLYEQYF. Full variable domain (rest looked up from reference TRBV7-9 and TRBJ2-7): DTGVSQNPRHKITKRGQNVTFRCDPISEHNRLYWYRQTLGQGPEFLTYFQNEAQLEKSRLLSDRFSAERPKGSFSTLEIQRTEQGDSAMYLCASSLGAAGLYEQYFGPGTRLTVT.

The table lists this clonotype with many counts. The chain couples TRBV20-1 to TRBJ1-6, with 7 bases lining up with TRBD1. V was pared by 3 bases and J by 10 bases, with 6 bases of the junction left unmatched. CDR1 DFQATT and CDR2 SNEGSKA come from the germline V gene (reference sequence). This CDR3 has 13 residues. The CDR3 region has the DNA TGCAGTGCTAGGGGACAGCCCGGGTCACCCCTCCACTTT. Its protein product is CSARGQPGSPLHF.

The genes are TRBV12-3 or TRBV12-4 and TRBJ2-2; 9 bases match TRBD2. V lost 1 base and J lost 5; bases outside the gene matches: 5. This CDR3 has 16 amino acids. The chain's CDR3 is CASSLVRGLATGELFF. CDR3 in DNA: TGTGCCAGCAGTTTAGTACGAGGACTAGCGACCGGGGAGCTGTTTTTT.

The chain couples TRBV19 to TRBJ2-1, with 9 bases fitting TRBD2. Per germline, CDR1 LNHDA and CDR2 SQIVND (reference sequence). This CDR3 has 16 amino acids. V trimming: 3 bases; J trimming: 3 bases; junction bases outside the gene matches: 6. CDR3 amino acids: CASSIWTSADYNEQFF. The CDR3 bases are TGTGCCAGTAGTATCTGGACTAGCGCCGACTACAATGAGCAGTTCTTC.

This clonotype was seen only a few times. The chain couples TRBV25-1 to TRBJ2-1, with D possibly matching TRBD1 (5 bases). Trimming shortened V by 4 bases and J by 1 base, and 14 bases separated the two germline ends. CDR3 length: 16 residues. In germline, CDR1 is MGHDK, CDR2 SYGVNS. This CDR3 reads CASSAQGSISYNEQFF. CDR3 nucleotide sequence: TGTGCCAGCAGTGCTCAGGGCTCCATTTCCTACAATGAGCAGTTCTTC. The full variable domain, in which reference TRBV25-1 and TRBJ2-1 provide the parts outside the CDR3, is EADIYQTPRYLVIGTGKKITLECSQTMGHDKMYWYQQDPGMELHLIHYSYGVNSTEKGDLSSESTVSRIRTEHFPLTLESARPSHTSQYLCASSAQGSISYNEQFFGPGTRLTVL.

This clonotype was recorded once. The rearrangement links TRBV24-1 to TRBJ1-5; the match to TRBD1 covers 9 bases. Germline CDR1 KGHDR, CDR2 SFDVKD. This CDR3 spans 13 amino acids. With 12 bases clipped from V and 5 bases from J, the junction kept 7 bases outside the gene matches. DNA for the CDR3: TGTGCCGCACAGGGGGCGAGGGATCAGCCCCAGCATTTT. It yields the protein CAAQGARDQPQHF.

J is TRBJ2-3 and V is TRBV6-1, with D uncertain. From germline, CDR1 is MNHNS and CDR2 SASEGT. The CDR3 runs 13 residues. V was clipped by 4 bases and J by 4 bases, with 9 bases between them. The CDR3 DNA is TGTGCCAGCAGTGCAAACATGGCAGATACGCAGTATTTT. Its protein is CASSANMADTQYF.

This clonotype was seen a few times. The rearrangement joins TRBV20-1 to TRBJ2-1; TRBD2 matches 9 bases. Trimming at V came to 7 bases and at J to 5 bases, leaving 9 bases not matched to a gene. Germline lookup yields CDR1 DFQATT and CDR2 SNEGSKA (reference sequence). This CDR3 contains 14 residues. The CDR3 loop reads CSVFRGRADNEQFF. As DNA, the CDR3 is TGCAGTGTATTCCGCGGGAGGGCCGACAATGAGCAGTTCTTC.